This entry lists 20 T cell receptor beta chains sequenced from one sample in a study of shared clonotypes between healthy human individuals. The protocol was immunoSEQ multiplex PCR, while the TCRdb copy is restricted to in-frame clones and leaves out a portion. The repertoire holds 950,000 to 1,100,000 clones, with more than 75% as singletons. The sequenced sample was memory CD4+ T cells from PBMCs. Specified subset: CD45RA-negative fraction. All receptors come from a man between 18 and 29 years old in good health. Some clones in this sample may be carry-over from other donors' samples.

The chain links TRBV30 to TRBJ2-7; 12 bases line up with TRBD1. Germline V gene sequence: CDR1 GTSNPN, CDR2 SVGIG (reference sequence). The CDR3 is 20 residues long. Trimming cost V 0 bases and J 2 bases; bases outside gene matches: 17. The CDR3 sequence: CAWSVLWDRGRRTSAYEQYF. As DNA, the CDR3 is TGTGCCTGGAGTGTATTATGGGACAGGGGGCGGCGGACCTCAGCCTACGAGCAGTACTTC. The full variable domain, in which reference TRBV30 and TRBJ2-7 provide the parts outside the CDR3, is SQTIHQWPATLVQPVGSPLSLECTVEGTSNPNLYWYRQAAGRGLQLLFYSVGIGQISSEVPQNLSASRPQDRQFILSSKKLLLSDSGFYLCAWSVLWDRGRRTSAYEQYFGPGTRLTVT.

V and J are TRBV5-1 and TRBJ2-5, with D possibly matching TRBD2 (6 bases). In germline, CDR1 is SGHRS, CDR2 YFSETQ. The CDR3 has 15 amino acids. V lost 4 bases, J lost 1 base, and 14 bases lay in between. Here the CDR3 DNA reads TGCGCCAGCAGCACCCTGGTCGGGGGCCAAGAGACCCAGTACTTC. Its translation is CASSTLVGGQETQYF.

This chain joins TRBV7-9 and TRBJ2-1, with unresolved D. CDR1 SEHNR and CDR2 FQNEAQ come from the germline V gene (reference sequence). Trimming cost V 5 bases and J 4 bases, with 12 bases left between them. The CDR3 spans 14 residues. CDR3 protein: CASSPLTDYNEQFF. CDR3 bases: TGTGCCAGCAGCCCCCTTACGGATTACAATGAGCAGTTCTTC.

This clone was picked up a small number of times. The chain employs TRBV9 and TRBJ2-1, with TRBD2 identical over 11 bases. The J segment lost 9 bases and the V segment lost 6 bases, leaving 14 bases of the junction unmatched. The CDR3 runs 16 residues. CDR1 is SGDLS, CDR2 YYNGEE, per germline. The CDR3 DNA reads as TGTGCCAGCACCCCTGTAGCGGGAGGGCTCGTAGGTGAGCAGTTCTTC. Protein sequence: CASTPVAGGLVGEQFF. Full variable domain (missing parts from reference TRBV9 and TRBJ2-1): DSGVTQTPKHLITATGQRVTLRCSPRSGDLSVYWYQQSLDQGLQFLIQYYNGEERAKGNILERFSAQQFPDLHSELNLSSLELGDSALYFCASTPVAGGLVGEQFFGPGTRLTVL.

This chain joins TRBV15 and TRBJ1-5, with a tentative D call TRBD1 (5 bases). Germline V CDR1 and CDR2: LNHNV, YYDKDF (reference sequence). The CDR3 loop spans 15 amino acids. Trimming removed 5 bases from V and 4 bases from J, with 15 bases in between. CDR3 DNA sequence: TGTGCCACCAGCGCGGCGGGGCAGCTTAATCAGCCCCAGCATTTT. It codes for CATSAAGQLNQPQHF.

Details on this clone: The same CDR3 is also encoded by other DNA sequences in this sample. The J gene is TRBJ2-3, the V gene TRBV27; TRBD1 aligns across 9 bases. This CDR3 region has 15 residues. Trimming removed 6 bases from V and 0 bases from J; junction bases left unmatched: 4. Germline loops: CDR1 MNHEY, CDR2 SMNVEV (reference sequence). The CDR3 protein is CASSHRGPSTDTQYF. The CDR3 nucleotides read TGTGCCAGCAGCCACAGGGGGCCTAGCACAGATACGCAGTATTTT.

Remarks on this clone: Given a much more abundant clone one base away, this may be a read error. Within the sample, other DNA sequences also encode this same CDR3. Here the CDR3 reads CASSRGGGNQPQHF. The CDR3 region has the DNA TGTGCCAGCAGCCGGGGGGGAGGCAATCAACCCCAGCATTTT. The chain is built from TRBV7-9 and TRBJ1-5; D may be TRBD1 (5 bases). The CDR3 totals 14 residues. Germline CDR1 and CDR2: SEHNR and FQNEAQ (reference sequence).

The rearrangement links TRBV6-5 to TRBJ2-7, with TRBD1 identical over 10 bases. The V segment lost 6 bases and the J segment 6 bases; nucleotides outside the gene matches: 11. The CDR3 covers 15 residues. Germline V lookup: CDR1 MNHEY, CDR2 SVGAGI. This chain's CDR3 is CASSRFWTGGGEQYF. In DNA form, the CDR3 reads TGTGCCAGCAGCCGTTTCTGGACAGGGGGTGGCGAGCAGTACTTC.

J is TRBJ2-5 and V is TRBV7-3, with a tentative D call TRBD1 (7 bases). Germline V gene sequence: CDR1 SGHTA, CDR2 FQGTGA. There are 15 residues in the CDR3. V was shortened by 5 bases and J by 0 bases, with 13 bases between the two germline ends. CDR3 nucleotide sequence: TGTGCCAGCAGCCGCACAGGGGACTACCAAGAGACCCAGTACTTC. It specifies CASSRTGDYQETQYF.

The chain recombines TRBV6-6 with TRBJ1-4, with 9 nucleotides matching TRBD1. The CDR3 covers 16 residues. J lost 1 base, V lost 5 bases, and 5 bases had no gene match. Germline V gene data show CDR1 as MNHNY and CDR2 as SVGAGI (reference sequence). For the CDR3, the DNA is TGTGCCAGCAGTAGGGACAGGGTTGTAACTAATGAAAAACTGTTTTTT. Amino acids: CASSRDRVVTNEKLFF.

The J gene is TRBJ2-1, the V gene TRBV29-1; 7 nucleotides match TRBD2. This CDR3 has 14 residues. V shed 7 bases, J shed 9 bases, and the junction held 15 bases outside the gene matches. CDR1 and CDR2 (germline): SQVTM, ANQGSEA. In DNA, the CDR3 is TGCAGCGCAAACTCCGGGGGAGGGCTTGGTGAGCAGTTCTTC. It is translated as CSANSGGGLGEQFF.

The chain uses TRBV5-1 and TRBJ2-7, with 8 bases aligning to TRBD2. The V segment lost 4 bases and the J segment 6 bases; nucleotides outside the gene matches: 12. The CDR3 covers 15 residues. CDR1 is SGHRS, CDR2 YFSETQ, per germline. CDR3 sequence: CASSLGPAGEVEQYF. CDR3 DNA: TGCGCCAGCAGCCTTGGGCCAGCGGGAGAAGTCGAGCAGTACTTC.

This chain uses TRBV11-3 with TRBJ2-7; D might be TRBD1 (5 bases). There are 13 residues in the CDR3. Germline CDR1 is SGHNT and CDR2 is YENEEA. V lost 3 bases to trimming and J lost 6 bases, with 12 bases between them. The CDR3 DNA follows: TGTGCCAGCAGCTTTACGACAGTTACCGAGCAGTACTTC. This translates into CASSFTTVTEQYF.

A single count supports this clone. The sample contains more than one DNA sequence encoding this CDR3. The rearrangement links TRBV5-4 to TRBJ2-3; 10 nucleotides match TRBD1. Germline V CDR1 and CDR2: SGHNT, YYREEE (reference sequence). The CDR3 contains 15 residues. V gave up 4 bases and J gave up 4 bases; unmatched junction bases: 6. CDR3 loop: CASSRDRGVADTQYF. In DNA, the CDR3 is TGTGCCAGCAGCAGGGACAGGGGAGTCGCAGATACGCAGTATTTT. The complete variable domain, with remaining parts taken from reference TRBV5-4 and TRBJ2-3, reads ETGVTQSPTHLIKTRGQQVTLRCSSQSGHNTVSWYQQALGQGPQFIFQYYREEENGRGNFPPRFSGLQFPNYSSELNVNALELDDSALYLCASSRDRGVADTQYFGPGTRLTVL.

The chain has TRBV5-4 and TRBJ2-1; 10 nucleotides match TRBD2. V dropped 4 bases and J dropped 7; count of bases not matched to a gene: 8. The CDR3 is made up of 15 amino acids. CDR1 and CDR2 from the germline V gene are SGHNT and YYREEE (reference sequence). The CDR3 protein is CASSPLAGARNEQFF. CDR3 nucleotide sequence: TGTGCCAGCAGCCCGCTAGCGGGAGCTCGGAATGAGCAGTTCTTC.

The rearrangement joins TRBV7-2 to TRBJ2-1, with 8 bases that match TRBD2. The CDR3 consists of 16 residues. Losses at the gene ends were 5 bases for V and 2 bases for J; bases not matched to a gene: 8. Germline lookup yields CDR1 SGHTA and CDR2 FQGNSA. CDR3 in amino acids: CASSRRSGGTYNEQFF. CDR3 bases: TGTGCCAGCAGCAGACGGAGCGGGGGTACCTACAATGAGCAGTTCTTC.

The rearrangement uses TRBV7-9 and TRBJ2-7, with 10 bases fitting TRBD1. The trim removed 4 bases at V and 4 bases at J, leaving 13 bases unmatched. The CDR3 covers 17 residues. The germline gives CDR1 SEHNR, CDR2 FQNEAQ (reference sequence). The DNA of the CDR3 is TGTGCCAGCAGCTCAGACAAGCCCGGGACAGGGGTGTACGAGCAGTACTTC. It yields the protein CASSSDKPGTGVYEQYF.

This chain connects TRBV18 to TRBJ1-1; weak D call: TRBD1 (6 bases). The germline CDR1 and CDR2 sequences are KGHSH and LQKENI. V was trimmed by 3 bases and J by 3 bases, leaving 14 bases between them. The CDR3 totals 15 residues. Written as DNA, the CDR3 is TGTGCCAGCTCACCCGGACAGCACTCCTACACTGAAGCTTTCTTT. Encoded protein: CASSPGQHSYTEAFF.

CDR3 protein: CATLYSGGSGNTIYF. Here the CDR3 DNA reads TGTGCCACGCTCTACTCAGGGGGTTCTGGAAACACCATATATTTT. This rearrangement joins TRBV6-6 to TRBJ1-3; 7 bases agree with TRBD1. With 10 bases clipped from V and 1 base from J, the junction kept 10 bases outside the gene matches. Germline V CDR1 and CDR2: MNHNY, SVGAGI (reference sequence). CDR3 length equals 15 residues.

This chain links TRBV2 with TRBJ1-2; 8 bases are shared with TRBD1. The trim removed 7 bases at V and 2 bases at J, leaving 9 bases unmatched. The CDR3 consists of 15 residues. Germline V lookup: CDR1 SNHLY, CDR2 FYNNEI. The CDR3 DNA reads TGTGCCAGCACCCCAGACCAGGGGGCCAACTATGGCTACACCTTC. Translated, it gives CASTPDQGANYGYTF.